The clone carrying this T cell receptor (beta chain) was observed a few times. Its antigen is undetermined. TCRdb ran MiXCR on the RT-PCR reads and lists one entry per CDR3 protein. The sample has roughly 700,000 distinct CDR3 sequences, around a sixth seen once. With 2 bases removed from V and 9 bases from J, the gap between germline ends came to 14 bases. The length of the CDR3 is 13 residues. The germline gives CDR1 SNHLY, CDR2 FYNNEI. The data stem from a study of response to subunit inactivated influenza vaccine. Study findings and constraints: The authors suggested that every seasonal influenza vaccination recruits few new T cells.

The source material was PBMCs from blood, sampled approximately 13 days after vaccination. The TCR was taken from a man aged 50 to 59 who received an inactivated influenza vaccine. This chain links TRBV2 with TRBJ2-7; D ambiguous. CDR3 residues: CASSEIRTSWQYF. CDR3 nucleotide sequence: TGTGCCAGCAGTGAAATTAGGACGAGTTGGCAGTACTTC.